This T cell receptor beta chain was captured in a study of blood T cells in healthy people across ages. Study results and caveats: There were more naive CD4+ cells and higher diversity in long-lived donors than in aged donors.

Concerning this clonotype: Antigen: not known.

There are 18 residues in the CDR3. The V gene's germline CDR1 is MDHEN and CDR2 SYDVKM. The draw of peripheral blood yielded ten milliliters from each donor. It was with a sample-barcoded 5' primer and a J-beta primer mix that a second PCR of about 6 to 12 cycles was run. A template-switch adaptor containing 12 random nucleotides labeled each cDNA molecule. MiXCR was run by TCRdb on the 5' RACE reads, yielding one entry per CDR3 protein. The sample has 600,000 to 650,000 distinct CDR3 sequences; approximately 59% are singletons. Sequenced: blood. The TCR sequence derives from a man aged 60 to 75 in good health. The chain joins TRBV28 to TRBJ2-7, with TRBD2 identical over 9 bases. TRBJ2-5 matches the DNA end more closely, so the J call is doubtful. CDR3 DNA: TGTGCCAGCAGTTTACCGGCCGGTAGCGGGGGACCTCCCGGGACCCAGTACTTC. This translates into CASSLPAGSGGPPGTQYF.